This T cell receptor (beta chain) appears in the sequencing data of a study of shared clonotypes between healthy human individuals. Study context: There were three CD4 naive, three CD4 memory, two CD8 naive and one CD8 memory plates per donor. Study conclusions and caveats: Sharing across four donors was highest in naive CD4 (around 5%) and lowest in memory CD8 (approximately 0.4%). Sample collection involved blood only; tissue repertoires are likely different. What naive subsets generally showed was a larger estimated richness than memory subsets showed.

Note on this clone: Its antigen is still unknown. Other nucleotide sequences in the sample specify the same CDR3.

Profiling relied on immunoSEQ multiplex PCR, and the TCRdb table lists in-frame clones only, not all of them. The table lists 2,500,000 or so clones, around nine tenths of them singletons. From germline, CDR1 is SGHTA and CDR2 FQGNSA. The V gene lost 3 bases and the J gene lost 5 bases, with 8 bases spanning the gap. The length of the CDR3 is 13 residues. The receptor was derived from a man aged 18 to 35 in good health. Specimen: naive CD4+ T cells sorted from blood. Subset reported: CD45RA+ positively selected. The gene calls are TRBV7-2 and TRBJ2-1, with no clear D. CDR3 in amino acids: CASSFIRDNEQFF. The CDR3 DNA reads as TGTGCCAGCAGCTTTATCCGAGACAATGAGCAGTTCTTC.